The clone carrying this T cell receptor (beta chain) was detected a few times. Its cognate antigen is unknown. This specimen belongs to a study of T-cell memory formation after mild COVID-19. Looking at the study overall: TCR clusters mostly belonged to single donors.

One entry per CDR3 protein results from TCRdb running MiXCR on the 5' RACE reads. This table has 300,000 to 400,000 distinct CDR3 sequences, roughly 20% appearing once. Study-wide results and caveats: Cross-reactive memory appears to have joined, as suggested by some responding clones showing up in pre-infection memory.

This CDR3 is 15 amino acids long. Germline CDR1 DFQATT, CDR2 SNEGSKA (reference sequence). The V gene end was trimmed by 1 base and the J gene end by 3 bases; junction bases not matched to a gene: 7. The sample consisted of PBMCs or a T cell subset sorted from them (not recorded which). The V call is TRBV20-1, the J call TRBJ2-3, with TRBD2 matching over 7 bases. The clonotype originates from an adult woman who had mild COVID-19 (a few samples of this study predate the infection). Cell type and time point are not known. The CDR3, as DNA: TGCAGTGCTAGAGCGTTAGGGGAGGGGACAGATACGCAGTATTTT. Protein: CSARALGEGTDTQYF.